A single sample is the source of the 13 T cell receptor beta chains below, sequenced in a study of blood T cell repertoires in COVID-19. Assay: immunoSEQ multiplex PCR; the TCRdb copy retains only in-frame clones and omits some. The profile shows a few hundred thousand clones, 83% of them singletons. The material sequenced was peripheral blood. The receptors were sampled from a woman aged 45-65 years with acute or convalescent COVID-19.

The chain has TRBV4-2 and TRBJ1-2; D might be TRBD1 (5 bases). The CDR3 contains 14 residues. Deletions cut 0 bases from V and 4 bases from J, with 9 bases between. The germline V gene has CDR1 LGHNA and CDR2 YNFKEQ. CDR3 residues: CASSQDDRLYGYTF. The DNA of the CDR3 is TGTGCCAGCAGCCAAGATGACAGACTCTATGGCTACACCTTC.

The chain couples TRBV10-3 to TRBJ2-7, with TRBD1 matching over 7 bases. The CDR3 covers 12 residues. Losses at the gene ends were 7 bases for V and 5 bases for J; bases not matched to a gene: 5. The V gene's germline CDR1 is ENHRY and CDR2 SYGVKD. CDR3 in DNA: TGTGCCATCAATGGACAGGAAGACGAGCAGTACGTC. Amino acids: CAINGQEDEQYV.

V gene TRBV5-1 combines with J gene TRBJ1-1; TRBD1 matches 7 bases. Trimming at V came to 4 bases and at J to 6 bases, leaving 9 bases not matched to a gene. Germline-derived CDR1 and CDR2 are SGHRS and YFSETQ. The CDR3 loop spans 14 amino acids. DNA for the CDR3: TGCGCCAGCAGCATACAGGGGCCCGACCCTGAAGCTTTCTTT. Protein: CASSIQGPDPEAFF.

The rearrangement uses TRBV25-1 and TRBJ1-5; D might be TRBD1 (6 bases). The V end was cut by 9 bases, the J end by 1 base, with 7 bases between. In germline, CDR1 is MGHDK, CDR2 SYGVNS. The CDR3 contains 12 residues. This chain's CDR3 is CASGQSNQPQHF. The DNA of the CDR3 is TGTGCCAGTGGACAGAGCAATCAGCCCCAGCATTTT.

The chain joins TRBV6-5 to TRBJ2-5; 13 nucleotides agree with TRBD2. This CDR3 has 15 residues. Trimming cost V 6 bases and J 1 base; bases outside gene matches: 2. Per the germline V gene, CDR1 is MNHEY and CDR2 is SVGAGI. The CDR3 DNA reads TGTGCCAGCAGAAGACTAGCGGGGGGCCAAGAGACCCAGTACTTC. Protein product: CASRRLAGGQETQYF.

This clone was recorded a few times. The chain uses TRBV6-4 and TRBJ2-5; 11 bases line up with TRBD2. Germline CDR1 MRHNA, CDR2 SNTAGT. The CDR3 contains 15 residues. Trimming at V came to 3 bases and at J to 2 bases, leaving 2 bases not matched to a gene. CDR3 sequence: CASSETSGAQETQYF. As DNA, the CDR3 is TGTGCCAGCAGTGAGACTAGCGGGGCTCAAGAGACCCAGTACTTC.

V is TRBV6-1 and J is TRBJ1-2, with unresolved D. The germline CDR1 and CDR2 sequences are MNHNS and SASEGT. The CDR3 extends over 11 amino acids. Trimming pared 3 bases from V and 3 bases from J, leaving 2 bases between. CDR3 residues: CASSDDYGYTF. The CDR3 DNA follows: TGTGCCAGCAGTGACGACTATGGCTACACCTTC.

In DNA form, the CDR3 reads TGTGCCTGGAGTCTCGAACTCTCACCCCTCCACTTT. Translation gives CAWSLELSPLHF. The chain recombines TRBV30 with TRBJ1-6; no firm D call. The V gene lost 2 bases and the J gene lost 10 bases, with 9 bases spanning the gap. The CDR3 covers 12 residues. Germline CDR1 is GTSNPN and CDR2 is SVGIG (reference sequence).

The chain links TRBV7-2 to TRBJ2-1; 7 positions agree with TRBD2. Germline V gives CDR1 SGHTA, CDR2 FQGNSA. The junction had 10 bases not matched to a gene; V was cut back by 1 base and J by 10 bases. The length of the CDR3 is 15 residues. The DNA for the CDR3 is TGTGCCAGCAGCTTAGATCGGGCTAGCGGTCGGGAGCAGTTCTTC. This gives the protein CASSLDRASGREQFF.

This sequence joins TRBV20-1 and TRBJ1-1, with a possible D match to TRBD1 (6 bases). From germline, CDR1 is DFQATT and CDR2 SNEGSKA (reference sequence). This CDR3 region has 13 residues. Trimming pared 3 bases from V and 6 bases from J, leaving 14 bases between. DNA for the CDR3: TGCAGTGCTAGTTTGCGGGGGCCGGCTGAAGCTTTCTTT. The encoded protein is CSASLRGPAEAFF.

This chain joins TRBV2 and TRBJ2-3, with D tentatively TRBD2 (6 bases). The V end was cut by 7 bases, the J end by 1 base, with 15 bases between. From germline, CDR1 is SNHLY and CDR2 FYNNEI. The CDR3 totals 15 residues. The CDR3 DNA reads as TGTGCCAGCACCGAGAGTGGAGGGGGCACAGATACGCAGTATTTT. This translates into CASTESGGGTDTQYF.

This chain connects TRBV11-2 to TRBJ1-2; TRBD1 aligns across 7 bases. This CDR3 is built from 13 residues. Germline CDR1 SGHAT, CDR2 FQNNGV. With V trimmed by 3 bases and J by 5 bases, 3 bases remained unmatched. The CDR3 DNA is TGTGCCAGCAGCTTTTTGGGACAGTATGGCTACACCTTC. The encoded protein is CASSFLGQYGYTF.

This clone was found once. As DNA, the CDR3 is TGTGCCAGTAGTATAACTACGCTAGCGGGCAATGAGCAGTTCTTC. This translates into CASSITTLAGNEQFF. This chain joins TRBV19 and TRBJ2-1; 8 bases are shared with TRBD2. From germline, CDR1 is LNHDA and CDR2 SQIVND (reference sequence). V gave up 2 bases and J gave up 6 bases; unmatched junction bases: 6. The CDR3 covers 15 residues.